The present T cell receptor (beta chain) was sequenced within a study of cytomegalovirus exposure and HLA in healthy donors. Though nominally healthy at sampling, donors likely had unrecorded immune exposures. Comment on this clone: Its antigen is still unknown.

PCR amplification relied on 60 Vbeta primers (plus 13 Jbeta primers). Produced via immunoSEQ multiplex PCR; TCRdb's table is partial and in-frame only. The table has 130,000 to 150,000 clones, 75% to 80% seen once. Germline CDR1 is SNHLY and CDR2 is FYNNEI. The CDR3 is 15 residues long. Trimming stripped 3 bases from V and 2 bases from J, with 13 bases between. The study, taken as a whole, reports: It was confirmed in vitro that a few of the CMV-associated chains were specific for CMV antigens. The investigators catalogued 150 to 200 TCR beta chains as cytomegalovirus-associated.

Sequencing was carried out using PBMCs. The receptor was derived from a middle-aged man in good health and CMV-seropositive. V usage is TRBV2 and J usage is TRBJ1-2; D unclear. CDR3 DNA sequence: TGTGCCAGCAGTGACCCCCTCCAGGCCAACTATGGCTACACCTTC. Encoded protein: CASSDPLQANYGYTF.